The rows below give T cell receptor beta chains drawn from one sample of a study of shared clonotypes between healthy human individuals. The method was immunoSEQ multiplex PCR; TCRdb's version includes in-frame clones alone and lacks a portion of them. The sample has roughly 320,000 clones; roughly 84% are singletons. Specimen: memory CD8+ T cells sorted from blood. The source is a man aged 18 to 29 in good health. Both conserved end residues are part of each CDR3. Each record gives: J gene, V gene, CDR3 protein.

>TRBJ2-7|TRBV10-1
CASSEASGAAYEQYF
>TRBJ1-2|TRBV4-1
CASSQEVVLGNYGYTF
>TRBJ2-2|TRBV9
CASSDPPGTGGFGELFF
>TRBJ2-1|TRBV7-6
CASSLGVLAGGPYNEQFF
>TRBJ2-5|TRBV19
CASSHPREGPQETQYF
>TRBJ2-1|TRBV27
CASRRGGPSSYNEQFF
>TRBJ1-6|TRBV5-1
CASSLETEGWNSPLHF
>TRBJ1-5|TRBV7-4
CASSSRGDQPQHF
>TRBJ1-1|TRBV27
CASSLFPNTEAFF
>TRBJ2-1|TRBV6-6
CASIGLADNEQFF
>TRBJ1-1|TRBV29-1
CSVVGPQGPTEAFF
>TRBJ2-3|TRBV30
CAWSVLWTGGRSDTQYF
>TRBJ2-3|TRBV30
CAWSRKTGGTDTQYF
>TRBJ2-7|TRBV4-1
CASSQTRWAGEQYF
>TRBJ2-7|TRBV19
CASSISGGFLNEQYF
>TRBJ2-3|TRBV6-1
CASKKFRTDTQYF
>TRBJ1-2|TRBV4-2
CASSRGVVDGYTF
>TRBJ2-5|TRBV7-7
CASSPTAVQETQYF
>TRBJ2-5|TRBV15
CATSIWEEETQYF
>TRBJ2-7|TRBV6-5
CASRTWDRKPEQYF
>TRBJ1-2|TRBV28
CASSYRGLYYGYTF
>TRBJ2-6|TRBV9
CASSVPLAPQGPGANVLTF
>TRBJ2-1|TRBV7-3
CASSLDSYNEQFF
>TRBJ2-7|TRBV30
CAWSVGGFYEQYF
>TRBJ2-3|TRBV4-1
CASSQSAGTDTQYF
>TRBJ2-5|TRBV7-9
CASSLRQGAVETQYF
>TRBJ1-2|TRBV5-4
CASSAVGEGYGYTF
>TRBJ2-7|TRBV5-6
CASSLSSYEQYF
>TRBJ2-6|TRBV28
CASTLSGANVLTF
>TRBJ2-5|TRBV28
CASSLSDKYQETQYF
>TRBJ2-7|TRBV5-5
CASSLRPGGYEQYF
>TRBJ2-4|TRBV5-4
CASSYEGGKNIQYF
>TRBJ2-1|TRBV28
CASSLQGKLRNEQFF
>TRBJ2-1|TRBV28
CASSLGGEGTNNEQFF
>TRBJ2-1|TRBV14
CASSQDTGGVYNEQFF
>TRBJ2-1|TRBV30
CAWSVGVSDGDEQFF
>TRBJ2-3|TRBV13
CASSEGLAGTQLGDTQYF
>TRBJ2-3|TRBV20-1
CSASGPNEQYF
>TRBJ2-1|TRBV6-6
CASTRDSYNEQFF
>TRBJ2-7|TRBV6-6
CASSYSGASYEQYF
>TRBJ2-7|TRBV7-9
CASSQSSFNTYEQYF
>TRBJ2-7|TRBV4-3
CASSQGTGYYEQYF
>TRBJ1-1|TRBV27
CASSLGQGLRTEAFF
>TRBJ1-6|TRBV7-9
CASSLTRTKPLHF
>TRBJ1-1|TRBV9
CASSSRTGGNTEAFF
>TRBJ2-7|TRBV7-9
CASRPHPGGGDEQYF
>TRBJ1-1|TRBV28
CASTQRDFNTEAFF
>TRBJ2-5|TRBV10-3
CAIREGQPQETQYF
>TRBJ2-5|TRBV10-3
CAISGRLAGVGETQYF
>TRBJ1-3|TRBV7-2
CASSLNGNSPGNTIYF